This T cell receptor (beta chain) was captured by sequencing in a study of early T cells in non-severe SARS-CoV-2 infection. For the study at large: RNA in bulk from unsorted whole blood was sequenced, and chains were unpaired. The study's findings and limits: VDJdb-based annotation leaned toward anti-spike CD8 responses and missed private and CD4 specificities.

Trimming left V 2 bases short and J 0 bases short, with 9 bases between. Per the germline V gene, CDR1 is SQVTM and CDR2 is ANQGSEA. There are 14 residues in the CDR3. The table lists this clonotype with many counts. Its antigen is unknown. Separate cDNA molecules each had unique molecular identifiers attached to them. A single record per CDR3 protein comes from TCRdb applying MiXCR to the 5' RACE reads. Of about 22,000 distinct CDR3 sequences listed, roughly 3.5% are singletons. The chain couples TRBV29-1 to TRBJ2-3; D is unresolved. Sequencing used whole blood. The TCR sequence derives from an adult who was a healthcare worker with PCR-confirmed SARS-CoV-2 infection or an uninfected control (not recorded which). The CDR3 sequence: CSVESRRSTDTQYF. The CDR3, as DNA: TGCAGCGTTGAATCCCGAAGGAGCACAGATACGCAGTATTTT.